This TCR beta chain was documented in a study of T-cell memory formation after mild COVID-19. This clonotype was counted ten times or more. TCRdb re-called the 5' RACE reads with MiXCR, one entry per CDR3 protein. Altogether 400,000 to 500,000 distinct CDR3 sequences are present, 20% being singletons, with the ten largest covering 7.5% to 10%. Trimming shortened V by 5 bases and J by 3 bases, and 8 bases separated the two germline ends. The CDR3 consists of 13 residues. This chain connects TRBV12-3 or TRBV12-4 to TRBJ2-1; the D is unclear. The receptor comes from an adult woman who had mild COVID-19 (a few samples of this study predate the infection). Cell type and time point are not known. Material: PBMCs or a T cell subset sorted from them (not recorded which). CDR3 sequence: CASSAQVYNEQFF. In DNA form, the CDR3 reads TGTGCCAGCAGTGCCCAAGTCTACAATGAGCAGTTCTTC.